Below are 30 T cell receptor beta chains sequenced from a single sample in a study of PD-1 blockade in mismatch repair-deficient tumors (dated by TCRdb to the late 2010s). Library preparation used the immunoSEQ multiplex PCR assay. TCRdb limited this immuneACCESS table to in-frame rearrangements with V and J called. A share of clones is missing; checked studies link under half to unresolved V genes, and the rest is unexplained. The table for this sample lists under 150,000 clones; almost 90% of them were counted only once. Of the sample, about 12% is held by the ten largest clones. The sequencing used peripheral blood, collected approximately 72 weeks after starting pembrolizumab. Source of these receptors: an adult with mismatch repair-deficient cancer.

The genes are TRBV28 and TRBJ1-1; TRBD1 agrees at 7 bases. V was pared by 3 bases and J by 3 bases, with 4 bases of the junction left unmatched. Germline lookup yields CDR1 MDHEN and CDR2 SYDVKM. The CDR3 sequence is 14 residues long. This CDR3 is CASSFTDRHTEAFF. CDR3 in DNA: TGTGCCAGCAGTTTTACGGACAGGCACACTGAAGCTTTCTTT.

CDR3 protein: CASSHPVGANVLTF. Here the CDR3 DNA reads TGTGCCAGCAGCCACCCGGTGGGGGCCAACGTCCTGACTTTC. The V call is TRBV7-9, the J call TRBJ2-6; D remains unclear. V was trimmed by 5 bases and J by 4 bases, leaving 9 bases between them. The CDR3 runs 14 residues. Germline-derived CDR1 and CDR2 are SEHNR and FQNEAQ (reference sequence).

The sample holds a few counts of this clone. This chain joins TRBV30 and TRBJ2-1; no reliable D call. The CDR3 is 11 residues long. The ends were cut back, 4 bases at V and 8 bases at J, with 9 bases in the middle. Germline V gene data show CDR1 as GTSNPN and CDR2 as SVGIG (reference sequence). CDR3 coding DNA: TGTGCCTGGAAGGCCGGCGATGAGCAGTTCTTC. Encoded protein: CAWKAGDEQFF. The variable domain in full, with the rest retrieved from reference TRBV30 and TRBJ2-1, is SQTIHQWPATLVQPVGSPLSLECTVEGTSNPNLYWYRQAAGRGLQLLFYSVGIGQISSEVPQNLSASRPQDRQFILSSKKLLLSDSGFYLCAWKAGDEQFFGPGTRLTVL.

The CDR3 DNA reads as TGTGCCAGCAGCTTGAGGGAGTGGTACGAGCAGTACTTC. Translating it yields CASSLREWYEQYF. This rearrangement joins TRBV11-3 to TRBJ2-7; perhaps TRBD2 as D (5 bases). The germline V gene has CDR1 SGHNT and CDR2 YENEEA. Trimming took off 3 bases at V and 4 bases at J, with 10 bases between the two ends. The CDR3 is made up of 13 amino acids. The full variable domain, rest sourced from reference TRBV11-3 and TRBJ2-7, is EAGVVQSPRYKIIEKKQPVAFWCNPISGHNTLYWYLQNLGQGPELLIRYENEEAVDDSQLPKDRFSAERLKGVDSTLKIQPAELGDSAVYLCASSLREWYEQYFGPGTRLTVT.

The chain recombines TRBV4-3 with TRBJ2-1; D is possibly TRBD1 or TRBD2 (5 bases each). V was trimmed by 5 bases and J by 6 bases, leaving 11 bases between them. The CDR3 has 13 amino acids. Germline lookup yields CDR1 LGHNA and CDR2 YSLEER. CDR3 protein: CASSARDRNEQFF. CDR3 nucleotide sequence: TGCGCCAGCAGCGCCCGGGACCGCAATGAGCAGTTCTTC.

The chain uses TRBV7-9 and TRBJ2-3; D remains ambiguous. With 3 bases removed from V and 2 bases from J, the gap between germline ends came to 12 bases. The V gene's germline CDR1 is SEHNR and CDR2 FQNEAQ (reference sequence). CDR3 length equals 15 residues. The CDR3 bases are TGTGCCAGCAGCTTTCCAAGGGCCACCACAGATACGCAGTATTTT. The encoded protein is CASSFPRATTDTQYF.

V gene TRBV29-1 combines with J gene TRBJ2-1; D ambiguous. This CDR3 has 12 amino acids. Per the germline V gene, CDR1 is SQVTM and CDR2 is ANQGSEA. V was trimmed by 2 bases and J by 6 bases, leaving 8 bases between them. The CDR3 sequence is CSVEWQVNEQFF. CDR3 bases: TGCAGCGTTGAATGGCAGGTCAATGAGCAGTTCTTC.

This chain uses TRBV15 with TRBJ2-1; D gene unclear. The CDR3 sequence is 11 residues long. The V end was cut by 6 bases, the J end by 6 bases, with 6 bases between. The V gene's germline CDR1 is LNHNV and CDR2 YYDKDF (reference sequence). CDR3 sequence (DNA): TGTGCCACCAGTCTAAGCAATGAGCAGTTCTTC. Protein product: CATSLSNEQFF.

The V call is TRBV18, the J call TRBJ1-1; TRBD1 matches at 7 bases. Germline trimming cut 1 base from V and 2 bases from J; bases unmatched to any gene: 1. The CDR3 is 14 residues long. Germline CDR1 KGHSH, CDR2 LQKENI. As DNA, the CDR3 is TGTGCCAGCTCACCACGACAGGGTAACACTGAAGCTTTCTTT. Translated, it gives CASSPRQGNTEAFF.

The chain has TRBV5-6 and TRBJ2-7, with D perhaps TRBD2 (6 bases). Germline V gene data show CDR1 as SGHDT and CDR2 as YYEEEE. The CDR3 runs to 16 residues. With 3 bases removed from V and 4 bases from J, the gap between germline ends came to 20 bases. CDR3: CASSSIKDYILYEQYF. In DNA form, the CDR3 reads TGTGCCAGCAGCTCTATTAAGGACTACATCCTTTACGAGCAGTACTTC. The whole variable domain, remainder taken from reference TRBV5-6 and TRBJ2-7, is DAGVTQSPTHLIKTRGQQVTLRCSPKSGHDTVSWYQQALGQGPQFIFQYYEEEERQRGNFPDRFSGHQFPNYSSELNVNALLLGDSALYLCASSSIKDYILYEQYFGPGTRLTVT.

At least ten counts were recorded for this clone. CDR3 amino acids: CASSYSGREAAYEQYF. CDR3 nucleotides: TGTGCCAGCAGTTACTCGGGACGGGAGGCGGCCTACGAGCAGTACTTC. The chain is built from TRBV6-6 and TRBJ2-7; 7 nucleotides match TRBD2. V trimming: 0 bases; J trimming: 2 bases; junction bases outside the gene matches: 7. The CDR3 has 16 amino acids. Germline CDR1 is MNHNY and CDR2 is SVGAGI (reference sequence).

This chain joins TRBV19 and TRBJ2-1, with no clear D. The germline gives CDR1 LNHDA, CDR2 SQIVND (reference sequence). V was trimmed by 4 bases and J by 4 bases, leaving 11 bases between them. The CDR3 extends over 14 amino acids. The CDR3 coding sequence is TGTGCCAGTAGTAAACCGACCGTTTACAATGAGCAGTTCTTC. Encoded protein: CASSKPTVYNEQFF.

The rearrangement uses TRBV5-4 and TRBJ2-7, with D uncertain. With 3 bases removed from V and 3 bases from J, the gap between germline ends came to 4 bases. CDR3 length: 11 amino acids. Germline V gene lookup returns CDR1 SGHNT and CDR2 YYREEE (reference sequence). CDR3 loop: CASSSNYEQYF. The CDR3 coding sequence is TGTGCCAGCAGCTCTAACTACGAGCAGTACTTC.

This chain uses TRBV5-5 with TRBJ2-1; the match to TRBD2 covers 14 bases. Germline V gene sequence: CDR1 SGHKS, CDR2 YYEKEE (reference sequence). V was clipped by 4 bases and J by 4 bases; unmatched bases: 7. This CDR3 region has 17 residues. The CDR3: CASSRARLAGGYNEQFF. CDR3 DNA sequence: TGTGCCAGCAGCCGGGCAAGACTAGCGGGAGGGTACAATGAGCAGTTCTTC.

J is TRBJ1-1 and V is TRBV4-1; perhaps TRBD1 as D (6 bases). The length of the CDR3 is 14 residues. Germline V gives CDR1 MGHRA, CDR2 YSYEKL. Trimming left V 3 bases short and J 6 bases short, with 14 bases between. CDR3 nucleotides: TGCGCCAGCAGCCAGGAAACAGGGCTTGCTGAAGCTTTCTTT. Translation: CASSQETGLAEAFF.

The J gene is TRBJ1-1, the V gene TRBV7-8; D might be TRBD1 (5 bases). Germline V gene lookup returns CDR1 SGHVS and CDR2 FQNEAQ. CDR3 length equals 14 residues. The V gene lost 3 bases and the J gene lost 4 bases, with 12 bases spanning the gap. The CDR3 nucleotides read TGTGCCAGCAGCTTCGGTGTGGGGGTCACTGAAGCTTTCTTT. It codes for CASSFGVGVTEAFF.

The chain carries TRBV5-1 and TRBJ2-1; TRBD2 is a possible D gene (6 bases). Germline CDR1 reads SGHRS; CDR2 reads YFSETQ. V lost 4 bases and J lost 0, with 20 bases in between. The CDR3 extends over 18 amino acids. For the CDR3, the DNA is TGCGCCAGCAGCCTGGTCCGGGACTTCCTTAGCTCCTACAATGAGCAGTTCTTC. Protein: CASSLVRDFLSSYNEQFF.

This clone showed up just once. The chain has TRBV9 and TRBJ2-1, with 8 nucleotides matching TRBD2. Per germline, CDR1 SGDLS and CDR2 YYNGEE. The CDR3 totals 14 residues. V was pared by 2 bases and J by 9 bases, with 7 bases of the junction left unmatched. DNA for the CDR3: TGTGCCAGCAGCGTGAGCGGGAGCGGGGTTGAGCAGTTCTTC. Translating gives CASSVSGSGVEQFF.

This chain uses TRBV7-9 with TRBJ1-1; D is unresolved. V dropped 5 bases and J dropped 3 bases, with 4 bases sitting between them. Germline CDR1 is SEHNR and CDR2 is FQNEAQ (reference sequence). The CDR3 consists of 11 residues. CDR3 in amino acids: CASSRDTEAFF. The DNA for the CDR3 is TGTGCCAGCAGCCGGGACACTGAAGCTTTCTTT.

J is TRBJ2-7 and V is TRBV7-2; 8 bases agree with TRBD2. The CDR3 is 14 residues long. The V gene's germline CDR1 is SGHTA and CDR2 FQGNSA. J lost 4 bases, V lost 3 bases, and 5 bases had no gene match. The CDR3 DNA is TGTGCCAGCAGCTTCGGCGGGAGGAGATACGAGCAGTACTTC. Translated: CASSFGGRRYEQYF.

This clone appeared a single time. V gene TRBV7-9 combines with J gene TRBJ2-3; 9 positions match TRBD1. The CDR3 is 15 residues long. Looked up from germline, CDR1 is SEHNR and CDR2 is FQNEAQ (reference sequence). Trimming cost V 4 bases and J 3 bases; bases outside gene matches: 5. This chain's CDR3 is CASSWDRVRTDTQYF. The DNA of the CDR3 is TGTGCCAGCAGCTGGGACAGGGTGCGGACAGATACGCAGTATTTT.

CDR3 bases: TGTGCCAGCAGTCCAGCCTCGGCGGGAGGGACCCAAGAGACCCAGTACTTC. Translated: CASSPASAGGTQETQYF. This chain connects TRBV7-6 to TRBJ2-5, with 9 bases matching TRBD2. CDR1 SGHVS and CDR2 FNYEAQ come from the germline V gene. The V gene end was trimmed by 6 bases and the J gene end by 1 base; junction bases not matched to a gene: 12. The length of the CDR3 is 17 residues.

The chain has TRBV6-1 and TRBJ2-5; D possibly corresponds to TRBD2 (7 bases). This CDR3 contains 15 residues. The germline V gene encodes CDR1 MNHNS and CDR2 SASEGT. V was clipped by 6 bases and J by 4 bases, with 18 bases between them. The DNA for the CDR3 is TGTGCCAGCAGCCTCAGGGGAGGGGAGGGAGAGACCCAGTACTTC. Its translation is CASSLRGGEGETQYF.

V usage is TRBV28 and J usage is TRBJ2-5; D is perhaps TRBD1 (6 bases). The CDR3 is 16 amino acids. Germline V gene data show CDR1 as MDHEN and CDR2 as SYDVKM. V was clipped by 5 bases and J by 4 bases, with 20 bases between them. The DNA for the CDR3 is TGTGCCAGCAGTCCCGACTCCACAAACAGGGCAGAGACCCAGTACTTC. This sequence encodes CASSPDSTNRAETQYF.

The chain links TRBV5-6 to TRBJ2-7; D is unclear. In germline, CDR1 is SGHDT, CDR2 YYEEEE. The CDR3 loop spans 13 amino acids. Trimming shortened V by 0 bases and J by 6 bases, and 10 bases separated the two germline ends. CDR3 region: CASSLAYVGEQYF. As DNA, the CDR3 is TGTGCCAGCAGCTTGGCGTATGTGGGCGAGCAGTACTTC.

This rearrangement joins TRBV7-2 to TRBJ1-2; TRBD1 is a possible D gene (5 bases). The V end was cut by 2 bases, the J end by 7 bases, with 17 bases between. This CDR3 is 15 amino acids long. Germline V gives CDR1 SGHTA, CDR2 FQGNSA. The CDR3 sequence: CASSLWGTDRFGYTF. In nucleotides, the CDR3 is TGTGCCAGCAGCTTATGGGGGACCGATCGGTTTGGCTACACCTTC.

V and J are TRBV5-1 and TRBJ2-7; D might be TRBD1 or TRBD2, each matching 5 bases. The CDR3 is 14 residues long. V was clipped by 0 bases and J by 2 bases, with 9 bases between them. Germline V gene sequence: CDR1 SGHRS, CDR2 YFSETQ. The CDR3 protein is CASSLDGGAYEQYF. The DNA for the CDR3 is TGCGCCAGCAGCTTGGATGGGGGAGCCTACGAGCAGTACTTC.

The genes are TRBV28 and TRBJ1-5, with a tentative D call TRBD1 (6 bases). Germline lookup yields CDR1 MDHEN and CDR2 SYDVKM. Trimming left V 3 bases short and J 6 bases short, with 15 bases between. The CDR3 sequence is 15 residues long. The CDR3 bases are TGTGCCAGCAGTTTTTGGTCAGGGGAGGGTCAGCCCCAGCATTTT. Protein: CASSFWSGEGQPQHF.

The rearrangement links TRBV4-3 to TRBJ2-7; a possible D gene is TRBD2 (6 bases). V shed 1 base and J shed 4 bases, with 20 bases lying between them. Germline CDR1 reads LGHNA; CDR2 reads YSLEER. There are 17 residues in the CDR3. The CDR3 loop reads CASSQGVGGTRPYEQYF. As DNA, the CDR3 is TGCGCCAGCAGCCAAGGGGTGGGAGGCACCCGGCCGTACGAGCAGTACTTC.

The table lists this clone with a few counts. An end of the junction differs from the germline gene, which may be a read error. CDR3 bases: TGTGCCAGCAGCTTAGGGGGGGGCTTT. Translating gives CASSLGGGF. The chain recombines TRBV7-9 with TRBJ1-1, with a possible D match to TRBD1 (5 bases). This CDR3 has 9 residues. Germline CDR1 is SEHNR and CDR2 is FQNEAQ (reference sequence).